These 24 T cell receptor beta chains share one sample of origin, sequenced in a study of blood T cell repertoires in COVID-19. Only in-frame clones appear in the TCRdb table, and some are missing; sequencing was by immunoSEQ multiplex PCR. The sample contains some 28,000 clones, nearly 90% of which appear only once. The sequencing sample was made of peripheral blood. The source of these receptors is a human donor in a cohort sampled during active COVID-19.

The J gene is TRBJ1-1, the V gene TRBV7-9; unclear D gene. Germline lookup yields CDR1 SEHNR and CDR2 FQNEAQ (reference sequence). V dropped 3 bases and J dropped 3 bases, with 8 bases sitting between them. This CDR3 region has 13 residues. The CDR3 loop is CASSFREYTEAFF. As DNA, the CDR3 is TGTGCCAGCAGCTTTAGGGAGTACACTGAAGCTTTCTTT.

This rearrangement joins TRBV10-3 to TRBJ2-1; a possible D gene is TRBD1 (5 bases). The germline V and J ends were trimmed by 8 bases and 4 bases, with 12 bases remaining between them. The CDR3 sequence is 13 residues long. Per germline, CDR1 ENHRY and CDR2 SYGVKD. The CDR3 sequence: CAISQGDYNEQFF. DNA of the CDR3: TGTGCCATCTCCCAGGGCGATTACAATGAGCAGTTCTTC.

The V call is TRBV5-1, the J call TRBJ2-5; unclear D gene. Trimming removed 0 bases from V and 3 bases from J, with 9 bases in between. The CDR3 extends over 14 amino acids. Germline V lookup: CDR1 SGHRS, CDR2 YFSETQ. The CDR3 is CASSLVAAEETQYF. The CDR3 coding sequence is TGCGCCAGCAGCTTGGTAGCTGCCGAAGAGACCCAGTACTTC. The full variable domain, with the rest looked up from reference TRBV5-1 and TRBJ2-5, is KAGVTQTPRYLIKTRGQQVTLSCSPISGHRSVSWYQQTPGQGLQFLFEYFSETQRNKGNFPGRFSGRQFSNSRSEMNVSTLELGDSALYLCASSLVAAEETQYFGPGTRLLVL.

The genes are TRBV9 and TRBJ1-3, with D unresolved. Germline V CDR1 and CDR2: SGDLS, YYNGEE. Trimming took 0 bases from V and 3 from J, leaving 7 bases between them. The CDR3 length is 14 residues. This CDR3 reads CASSVEQNGNTIYF. The CDR3 nucleotides are TGTGCCAGCAGCGTAGAACAGAATGGAAACACCATATATTTT. The full variable domain, in which reference TRBV9 and TRBJ1-3 provide the parts outside the CDR3, is DSGVTQTPKHLITATGQRVTLRCSPRSGDLSVYWYQQSLDQGLQFLIQYYNGEERAKGNILERFSAQQFPDLHSELNLSSLELGDSALYFCASSVEQNGNTIYFGEGSWLTVV.

This clone has a single count. The chain combines TRBV6-5 with TRBJ1-3; D unresolved. The ends were cut back, 8 bases at V and 1 base at J, with 9 bases in the middle. CDR1 MNHEY and CDR2 SVGAGI come from the germline V gene. This CDR3 has 13 amino acids. The CDR3 DNA reads as TGTGCCAGCGGGCGGGGATCTGGAAACACCATATATTTT. The encoded protein is CASGRGSGNTIYF.

This sequence joins TRBV6-5 and TRBJ1-1; D is possibly TRBD1 (6 bases). This CDR3 has 14 amino acids. The V end lost 6 bases, the J end lost 1 base, and 12 bases lay between the germline ends. The germline CDR1 and CDR2 sequences are MNHEY and SVGAGI. CDR3 nucleotide sequence: TGTGCCAGCAGAATCCGGGACAAGAACACTGAAGCTTTCTTT. Its translation is CASRIRDKNTEAFF.

The chain recombines TRBV2 with TRBJ2-3, with 7 bases identical to TRBD2. This CDR3 has 13 amino acids. With 6 bases clipped from V and 3 bases from J, the junction kept 3 bases outside the gene matches. In germline, CDR1 is SNHLY, CDR2 FYNNEI. CDR3 sequence (DNA): TGTGCCAGCAGAAACGGGGGGACAGATACGCAGTATTTT. Amino acids: CASRNGGTDTQYF.

The chain links TRBV2 to TRBJ1-2; D possibly corresponds to TRBD1 (6 bases). CDR3 length: 14 residues. V was pared by 9 bases and J by 0 bases, with 14 bases between. Germline V lookup: CDR1 SNHLY, CDR2 FYNNEI. The CDR3 region has the DNA TGTGCCAGTTCCAAGGGGGTATCTAACTATGGCTACACCTTC. The encoded protein is CASSKGVSNYGYTF.

V is TRBV9 and J is TRBJ1-1; 7 nucleotides line up with TRBD1. CDR1 SGDLS and CDR2 YYNGEE come from the germline V gene. The V gene end was trimmed by 3 bases and the J gene end by 1 base; junction bases not matched to a gene: 3. The CDR3 is made up of 14 amino acids. The CDR3 is CASSATGPNTEAFF. In nucleotides, the CDR3 is TGTGCCAGCAGCGCGACAGGGCCGAACACTGAAGCTTTCTTT. Filled out from reference TRBV9 and TRBJ1-1, the complete variable domain reads DSGVTQTPKHLITATGQRVTLRCSPRSGDLSVYWYQQSLDQGLQFLIQYYNGEERAKGNILERFSAQQFPDLHSELNLSSLELGDSALYFCASSATGPNTEAFFGQGTRLTVV.

The chain couples TRBV14 to TRBJ2-7; D not certain. CDR3 size: 13 residues. Trimming left V 1 base short and J 6 bases short, with 10 bases between. CDR1 SGHDN and CDR2 FVKESK come from the germline V gene. CDR3 nucleotides: TGTGCCAGCAGCCAAGCTAGGATCGGCGAGCAGTACTTC. Amino acid sequence: CASSQARIGEQYF.

This clone appeared a few times. The CDR3 region is CASSLDRVYGYTF. The CDR3 DNA is TGTGCCAGCAGTCTAGACAGGGTCTATGGCTACACCTTC. The chain links TRBV2 to TRBJ1-2; 7 bases map to TRBD1. Germline V gene lookup returns CDR1 SNHLY and CDR2 FYNNEI. The trim removed 5 bases at V and 4 bases at J, leaving 4 bases unmatched. The CDR3 is made up of 13 amino acids.

In its sample, this clone was seen a few times. The chain has TRBV5-1 and TRBJ1-6; 8 positions match TRBD1. Per the germline V gene, CDR1 is SGHRS and CDR2 is YFSETQ. The CDR3 spans 16 residues. Trimming took 0 bases from V and 6 from J; bases not matched to a gene: 5. The CDR3 coding sequence is TGCGCCAGCAGCTTGGAACAGGGGGACGCTAATTCACCCCTCCACTTT. It translates to CASSLEQGDANSPLHF.

V gene TRBV19 combines with J gene TRBJ1-2; 9 bases align to TRBD1. CDR3 length: 17 amino acids. V shed 2 bases and J 1 base; nucleotides not matched to a gene: 8. In germline, CDR1 is LNHDA, CDR2 SQIVND (reference sequence). The CDR3 DNA reads TGTGCCAGTAGTATACCGGGACAGGGACTTATTAACTATGGCTACACCTTC. This translates into CASSIPGQGLINYGYTF.

A word on this clone: The DNA is left out, because the CDR3 cannot be placed on it with certainty; the CDR3 is given as TCRdb lists it. The V gene is TRBV21-1, the J gene TRBJ1-1. TRBV21-1 is a pseudogene locus. Termini included, the CDR3 measures 14 amino acids. This CDR3 reads CASTFWGRGAEAFF.

This clone was observed a few times. V is TRBV5-3 and J is TRBJ2-7, with 12 bases matching TRBD2. Being an ORF, TRBV5-3 has a function that is uncertain. The CDR3 extends over 20 amino acids. The V and J ends lost 4 bases and 3 bases, in that order; junction bases with no gene match: 20. The CDR3 sequence: CARSPYPSRLAGGPIYEQYF. CDR3 DNA sequence: TGTGCCAGAAGCCCGTACCCGTCTCGGCTAGCGGGAGGGCCGATCTACGAGCAGTACTTC.

The chain couples TRBV5-5 to TRBJ2-3; D remains ambiguous. Trimming pared 9 bases from V and 1 base from J, leaving 15 bases between. The CDR3 consists of 14 residues. Germline lookup yields CDR1 SGHKS and CDR2 YYEKEE (reference sequence). CDR3 DNA sequence: TGTGCCACCCAACTCCTTGATGGCACAGATACGCAGTATTTT. As protein: CATQLLDGTDTQYF.

J is TRBJ1-4 and V is TRBV27; D not certain. The length of the CDR3 is 16 residues. Per germline, CDR1 MNHEY and CDR2 SMNVEV (reference sequence). V lost 6 bases, J lost 8 bases, and 22 bases lay in between. The CDR3, as DNA: TGTGCCAGCAGCCCCGATGTTGGGGTTGCTAGCGAAAAACTGTTTTTT. This encodes CASSPDVGVASEKLFF.

This clone was seen a single time. The V gene is TRBV6-1, the J gene TRBJ1-1; D uncertain. The CDR3 is made up of 15 amino acids. From germline, CDR1 is MNHNS and CDR2 SASEGT. Between the trimmed V and J ends, which lost 3 bases and 6 bases, there was a span of 17 bases. In DNA form, the CDR3 reads TGTGCCAGCAGTGATTCGGGGATGTTACACTCTGAAGCTTTCTTT. It encodes CASSDSGMLHSEAFF.

The genes are TRBV6-5 and TRBJ1-5; D is uncertain. V was cut by 8 bases and J by 7 bases, with 12 bases left in between. The length of the CDR3 is 12 residues. From germline, CDR1 is MNHEY and CDR2 SVGAGI. CDR3 sequence: CASQSLEQPQHF. DNA for the CDR3: TGTGCCAGCCAAAGTTTGGAGCAGCCCCAGCATTTT.

The V gene is TRBV7-8, the J gene TRBJ1-5; 8 bases agree with TRBD1. V lost 5 bases, J lost 0 bases, and 6 bases stayed unmatched. CDR1 and CDR2 (germline): SGHVS, FQNEAQ. The CDR3 runs to 16 residues. The CDR3 bases are TGTGCCAGCAGCACACAGGGGGACCTTAGCAATCAGCCCCAGCATTTT. As protein: CASSTQGDLSNQPQHF.

The chain links TRBV6-6 to TRBJ2-7; 9 bases are shared with TRBD1. Germline loops: CDR1 MNHNY, CDR2 SVGAGI (reference sequence). There are 14 residues in the CDR3. J gave up 2 bases and V 8 bases, and 7 bases lay outside the gene matches. CDR3 loop: CASQTGTGPYEQYF. CDR3 DNA sequence: TGTGCCAGCCAAACCGGGACAGGGCCCTACGAGCAGTACTTC.

The chain recombines TRBV6-5 with TRBJ2-7, with 13 bases fitting TRBD2. Trimming at V came to 6 bases and at J to 1 base, leaving 3 bases not matched to a gene. The CDR3 runs 15 residues. Per the germline V gene, CDR1 is MNHEY and CDR2 is SVGAGI. The CDR3 spells CASSLLAGGSYEQYF. CDR3 DNA: TGTGCCAGCAGCCTACTAGCGGGGGGGTCCTACGAGCAGTACTTC.

V and J are TRBV29-1 and TRBJ1-2, with 8 nucleotides matching TRBD1. The V segment lost 0 bases and the J segment 4 bases; nucleotides outside the gene matches: 1. Germline-derived CDR1 and CDR2 are SQVTM and ANQGSEA. The CDR3 is 13 amino acids. The DNA of the CDR3 is TGCAGCGTTGAAGACGGGACAGGCTATGGCTACACCTTC. Translating it yields CSVEDGTGYGYTF.

The rearrangement uses TRBV11-2 and TRBJ1-1; a possible D gene is TRBD1 (5 bases). V was pared by 5 bases and J by 3 bases, with 13 bases between. This CDR3 region has 14 residues. Germline V lookup: CDR1 SGHAT, CDR2 FQNNGV. CDR3: CASSPQGRYTEAFF. The CDR3 DNA reads TGTGCCAGCAGCCCCCAGGGAAGGTACACTGAAGCTTTCTTT.